These T cell receptor beta chains were read from a single sample in a study of blood T cell repertoires in COVID-19. The protocol was immunoSEQ multiplex PCR, while the TCRdb copy is restricted to in-frame clones and leaves out a portion. The profile shows about 220,000 clones, over 75% of them singletons. Sequencing was done on a sample of peripheral blood. These receptors were taken from a human donor in a cohort sampled during active COVID-19. Each CDR3 is given with its conserved first and last residue. D genes are given only for firm matches. Clone size is stated in some rows and not others, as once, few, many or a class when expanded.

cdr3_length	j_call	clone_size	v_call	d_call	cdr3_aa	cdr3_nt
16	TRBJ2-5	once	TRBV9	NA	CASSVGPSAPEETQYF	TGTGCCAGCAGCGTAGGCCCTAGCGCACCTGAAGAGACCCAGTACTTC
13	TRBJ2-7	NA	TRBV11-2	TRBD1	CASSTQGTGLTSF	TGTGCCAGCAGCACCCAAGGGACAGGGCTAACCAGCTTC
14	TRBJ1-2	NA	TRBV30	NA	CAWSRGRGPHGYTF	TGTGCCTGGAGTAGAGGGAGAGGGCCCCATGGCTACACCTTC
14	TRBJ1-1	NA	TRBV4-1	NA	CASSRVSGNTEAFF	TGCGCCAGCAGCCGAGTCTCAGGGAACACTGAAGCTTTCTTT
13	TRBJ1-6	few	TRBV30	TRBD1	CAGGQAQNSPLHF	TGTGCCGGCGGACAGGCGCAGAATTCACCCCTCCACTTT
15	TRBJ2-1	NA	TRBV21-1	NA	CASITNRGSYNEQFF	TGTGCCAGCATAACGAACAGGGGGTCCTACAATGAGCAGTTCTTC
14	TRBJ2-1	once	TRBV7-2	TRBD2	CASAPGREYNEQFF	TGTGCCAGCGCCCCCGGGAGGGAGTACAATGAGCAGTTCTTC
15	TRBJ2-2	NA	TRBV27	NA	CASSSPTRGTGELFF	TGTGCCAGCAGTTCTCCGACAAGAGGGACCGGGGAGCTGTTTTTT
14	TRBJ2-7	NA	TRBV29-1	TRBD2	CSAGGGLAGGEQYF	TGCAGCGCGGGAGGGGGACTAGCGGGAGGCGAGCAGTACTTC
16	TRBJ1-2	NA	TRBV6-5	NA	CASSYSAGSSSYGYTF	TGTGCCAGCAGTTACTCGGCAGGGTCCTCTTCATATGGCTACACCTTC
18	TRBJ1-4	NA	TRBV7-2	TRBD1	CASSPPGQGLTTNEKLFF	TGTGCCAGCAGTCCTCCGGGACAGGGGTTAACAACTAATGAAAAACTGTTTTTT
14	TRBJ1-1	NA	TRBV9	TRBD1	CASSKQGQNTEAFF	TGTGCCAGCAGCAAACAGGGGCAGAACACTGAAGCTTTCTTT
14	TRBJ1-1	once	TRBV7-9	NA	CASSLALLNTEAFF	TGTGCCAGCAGCTTAGCCCTTTTGAACACTGAAGCTTTCTTT
15	TRBJ1-1	few	TRBV11-1	TRBD1	CASSLAQGANTEAFF	TGTGCCAGCAGCCTCGCACAGGGGGCCAACACTGAAGCTTTCTTT
14	TRBJ2-2	once	TRBV5-1	NA	CASSLVAGAGELFF	TGCGCCAGCAGCTTGGTAGCAGGGGCGGGGGAGCTGTTTTTT
15	TRBJ2-7	NA	TRBV6-5	TRBD1	CASSPGGTGGYEQYF	TGTGCCAGCAGCCCCGGAGGGACAGGGGGCTACGAGCAGTACTTC
13	TRBJ1-4	NA	TRBV24-1	NA	CATRTWKNEKLFF	TGTGCCACCAGGACTTGGAAAAATGAAAAACTGTTTTTT
18	TRBJ2-4	NA	TRBV2	NA	CASSVMTAWGAAKNIQYF	TGTGCCAGCAGTGTAATGACAGCTTGGGGTGCAGCCAAAAACATTCAGTACTTC
15	TRBJ1-1	NA	TRBV15	TRBD1	CATSRDQGGGTEAFF	TGTGCCACCAGCAGAGATCAGGGGGGAGGCACTGAAGCTTTCTTT
15	TRBJ1-5	NA	TRBV7-6	NA	CASSPWAGAGQPQHF	TGTGCCAGCAGCCCATGGGCAGGGGCAGGTCAGCCCCAGCATTTT
14	TRBJ2-7	NA	TRBV7-9	NA	CASSLLTAARGQYF	TGTGCCAGCAGCTTACTGACAGCAGCACGAGGGCAGTACTTC
16	TRBJ1-4	NA	TRBV9	NA	CASSGGLTSGEEKLFF	TGTGCCAGCAGCGGAGGTCTAACCTCAGGGGAGGAAAAACTGTTTTTT
15	TRBJ1-2	NA	TRBV29-1	TRBD1	CSVEDLTTGDYGYTF	TGCAGCGTTGAAGACTTGACGACAGGGGACTATGGCTACACCTTC
12	TRBJ1-5	NA	TRBV28	TRBD1	CASRTGGQPQHF	TGTGCCAGCAGGACAGGGGGTCAGCCCCAGCATTTT
15	TRBJ2-7	NA	TRBV7-2	NA	CASSQLDSPSYEQYF	TGTGCCAGCAGCCAGCTGGACAGTCCGTCCTACGAGCAGTACTTC
13	TRBJ2-2	once	TRBV7-8	NA	CASSLRRDGELFF	TGTGCCAGCAGCTTACGCCGGGACGGGGAGCTGTTTTTT
15	TRBJ2-7	once	TRBV7-9	TRBD1	CASSFPGTGRYEQYF	TGTGCCAGCAGCTTTCCCGGGACAGGGCGGTACGAGCAGTACTTC
17	TRBJ2-1	NA	TRBV24-1	TRBD2	CATSDPSIGGSYNEQFF	TGTGCCACCAGTGATCCATCAATCGGGGGGTCCTACAATGAGCAGTTCTTC
16	TRBJ2-7	NA	TRBV12-5	NA	CASAFLNHAGAYEQYF	TGTGCTAGTGCCTTCCTCAACCACGCGGGGGCTTACGAGCAGTACTTC
13	TRBJ1-2	NA	TRBV7-2	NA	CASSPQGGVGYTF	TGTGCCAGCAGCCCACAGGGCGGCGTAGGCTACACCTTC